A single sample gave rise to the 7 T cell receptor beta chains below, sequenced in a study of blood T cell repertoires in COVID-19. The method was immunoSEQ multiplex PCR; TCRdb's version includes in-frame clones alone and lacks a portion of them. This table holds more than 300,000 clones, 88% found once. The material sequenced was peripheral blood. The receptor source for this set is a woman younger than 45 with COVID-19, enrolled during active disease.

This chain connects TRBV9 to TRBJ2-1, with 9 bases identical to TRBD2. In germline, CDR1 is SGDLS, CDR2 YYNGEE. After removal of 6 bases from V and 4 bases from J, the junction contained 2 bases not matched to a gene. This CDR3 has 13 amino acids. The CDR3 region is CASNSGGYNEQFF. DNA of the CDR3: TGTGCCAGCAACAGCGGGGGGTACAATGAGCAGTTCTTC.

This chain joins TRBV5-1 and TRBJ2-5; 7 bases agree with TRBD1. V shed 4 bases and J 10 bases; nucleotides not matched to a gene: 10. The germline CDR1 and CDR2 sequences are SGHRS and YFSETQ. CDR3 length: 13 amino acids. The CDR3 sequence is CASSPGPSGGQYF. CDR3 DNA: TGCGCCAGCAGCCCAGGACCATCAGGGGGCCAGTACTTC.

J is TRBJ2-7 and V is TRBV30; 8 bases align to TRBD1. The CDR3 consists of 13 residues. The trim removed 2 bases at V and 9 bases at J, leaving 9 bases unmatched. The germline V gene has CDR1 GTSNPN and CDR2 SVGIG (reference sequence). This CDR3 is CAWSRTGSTVQYF. The CDR3 region has the DNA TGTGCCTGGAGTAGGACAGGGAGTACGGTGCAGTACTTC. The entire variable domain, with the rest obtained from reference TRBV30 and TRBJ2-7, is as follows: SQTIHQWPATLVQPVGSPLSLECTVEGTSNPNLYWYRQAAGRGLQLLFYSVGIGQISSEVPQNLSASRPQDRQFILSSKKLLLSDSGFYLCAWSRTGSTVQYFGPGTRLTVT.

This rearrangement joins TRBV6-2 or TRBV6-3 to TRBJ2-4, with D unresolved. CDR3 size: 13 residues. V was shortened by 5 bases and J by 2 bases, with 7 bases between the two germline ends. The germline CDR1 and CDR2 sequences are MNHEY and SVGEGT. The CDR3 region has the DNA TGTGCCAGCAGTCCCTCCCCCAAAAACATTCAGTACTTC. Protein sequence: CASSPSPKNIQYF.

This rearrangement joins TRBV6-5 to TRBJ1-4; 8 bases align to TRBD1. CDR1 MNHEY and CDR2 SVGAGI come from the germline V gene. V lost 7 bases to trimming and J lost 8 bases; unmatched junction nucleotides: 6. This CDR3 spans 13 amino acids. The CDR3 reads CASTGTGREKLFF. In DNA, the CDR3 is TGTGCCAGCACCGGGACAGGTCGCGAAAAACTGTTTTTT.

The CDR3 is CASSSDMNTEAFF. CDR3 bases: TGTGCCAGCAGTTCGGACATGAACACTGAAGCTTTCTTT. The chain couples TRBV28 to TRBJ1-1, with a possible D match to TRBD1 (5 bases). Germline assignment: CDR1 MDHEN and CDR2 SYDVKM. The CDR3 has 13 residues. Between the trimmed V and J ends, which lost 4 bases and 0 bases, there was a span of 6 bases.

This chain links TRBV2 with TRBJ1-5; D unresolved. Germline values: CDR1 SNHLY, CDR2 FYNNEI. The CDR3 runs to 13 residues. The V end was cut by 3 bases, the J end by 7 bases, with 10 bases between. For the CDR3, the DNA is TGTGCCAGCAGTGAGGACTGGTCGCAGCCCCAGCATTTT. This translates into CASSEDWSQPQHF.